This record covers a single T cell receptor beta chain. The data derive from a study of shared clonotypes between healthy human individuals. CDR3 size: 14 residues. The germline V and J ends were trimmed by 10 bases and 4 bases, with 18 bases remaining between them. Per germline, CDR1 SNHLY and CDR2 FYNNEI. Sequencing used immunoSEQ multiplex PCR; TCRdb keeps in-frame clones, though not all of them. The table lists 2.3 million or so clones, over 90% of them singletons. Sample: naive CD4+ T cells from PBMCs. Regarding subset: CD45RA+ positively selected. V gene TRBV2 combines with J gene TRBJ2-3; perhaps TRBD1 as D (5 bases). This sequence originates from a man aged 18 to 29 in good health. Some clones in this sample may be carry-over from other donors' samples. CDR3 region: CATRLDNRPDTQYF. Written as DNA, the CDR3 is TGTGCCACCCGACTGGACAATAGGCCAGATACGCAGTATTTT.